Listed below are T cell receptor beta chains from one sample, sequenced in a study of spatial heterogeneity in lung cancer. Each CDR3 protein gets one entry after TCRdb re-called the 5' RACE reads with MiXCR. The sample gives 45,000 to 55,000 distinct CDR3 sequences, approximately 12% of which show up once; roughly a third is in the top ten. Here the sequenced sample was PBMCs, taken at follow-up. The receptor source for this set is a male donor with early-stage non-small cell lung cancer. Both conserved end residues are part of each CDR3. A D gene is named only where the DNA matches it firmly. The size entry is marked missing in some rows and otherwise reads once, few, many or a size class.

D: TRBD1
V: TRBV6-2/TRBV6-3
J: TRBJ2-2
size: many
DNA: TGTGCCAGCAGTACAGGGGGAAACACCGGGGAGCTGTTTTTT
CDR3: CASSTGGNTGELFF

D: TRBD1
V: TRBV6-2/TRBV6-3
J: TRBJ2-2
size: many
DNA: TGTGCCAGCAAGGTGACAGGGTTCACCGGGGAGCTGTTTTTT
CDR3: CASKVTGFTGELFF

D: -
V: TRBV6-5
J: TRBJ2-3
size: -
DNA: TGTGCCAGCAGTCACGAAGGGGGTGCTCTGGGCACAGATACGCAGTATTTT
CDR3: CASSHEGGALGTDTQYF

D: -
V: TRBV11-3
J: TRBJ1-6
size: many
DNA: TGTGCCAGCAGCTCGGACCCGATTTCTTCACCCCTCCACTTT
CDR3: CASSSDPISSPLHF

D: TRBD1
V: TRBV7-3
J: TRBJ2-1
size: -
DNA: TGTGCCAGCAGCCGACAGGGCTACAATGAGCAGTTCTTC
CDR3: CASSRQGYNEQFF

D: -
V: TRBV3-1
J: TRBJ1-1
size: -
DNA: TGTGCCAGCAGCCAAAGGAGTCCTGAGAACACTGAAGCTTTCTTT
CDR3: CASSQRSPENTEAFF

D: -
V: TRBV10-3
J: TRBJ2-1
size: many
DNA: TGTGCCATCAGTGAGCTAGTGGGAGGTCAATCCAATGAGCAGTTCTTC
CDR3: CAISELVGGQSNEQFF

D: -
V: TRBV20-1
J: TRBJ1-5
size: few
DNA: TGCAGTGCTACCTTAGGCCCTAGCAATCAGCCCCAGCATTTT
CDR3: CSATLGPSNQPQHF

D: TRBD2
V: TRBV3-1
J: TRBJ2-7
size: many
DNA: TGTGCCAGCAGCCAAGGACTAGCGGGAAGCTTTCTCTCCTACGAGCAGTACTTC
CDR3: CASSQGLAGSFLSYEQYF

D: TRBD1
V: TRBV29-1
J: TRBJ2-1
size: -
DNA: TGCAGCGTTGAAGGACAGGGTGGCAATGAGCAGTTCTTC
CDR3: CSVEGQGGNEQFF

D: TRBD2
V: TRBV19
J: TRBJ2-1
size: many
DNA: TGTGCCAGTAGCAAGGGACTAGCGGAGTACAATGAGCAGTTCTTC
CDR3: CASSKGLAEYNEQFF

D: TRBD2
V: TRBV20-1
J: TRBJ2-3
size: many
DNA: TGCAGTGCCGACGGACTAGCGGGGGGCAGCACAGATACGCAGTATTTT
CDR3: CSADGLAGGSTDTQYF

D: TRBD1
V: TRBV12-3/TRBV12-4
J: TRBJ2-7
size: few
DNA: TGTGCCAGCAGTTTTTCGGGACAGGCTAACTCCTACGAGCAGTACTTC
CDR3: CASSFSGQANSYEQYF

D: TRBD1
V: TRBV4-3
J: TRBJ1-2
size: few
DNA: TGCGCCAGCAGCCAATCACAGGGGCTGCATGGCTACACCTTC
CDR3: CASSQSQGLHGYTF

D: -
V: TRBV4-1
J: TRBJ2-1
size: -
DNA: TGCGCCAGCAGCCAAGTGAGCGGACTATACAATGAGCAGTTCTTC
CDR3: CASSQVSGLYNEQFF

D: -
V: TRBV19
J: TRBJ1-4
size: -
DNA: TGTGCCAGTAGTACTTTACAGACAGGAAAGCGTGAAAAACTGTTTTTT
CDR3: CASSTLQTGKREKLFF